This TCR beta chain was sequenced during a study of immune cell composition in non-small cell lung cancer. The CDR3 covers 19 residues. Per the germline V gene, CDR1 is MGHRA and CDR2 is YSYEKL. TCRdb's copy holds only in-frame clones and misses some; the assay was immunoSEQ multiplex PCR. The repertoire holds about 2,900 clones, with over 60% as singletons. Study observations and caveats: Lung squamous cell carcinoma tumours had significantly higher top 10 clone scores and productive clonality than lung adenocarcinoma. Smoking pack-years did not significantly correlate with tumour TCR-beta clonality. TIL tumour reactivity correlated with maximal tumour-associated clone frequency in adenocarcinoma. Dominant in vivo tumour-associated clones were not shown to share tumour-reactive sequences.

Notes on this clone: Its antigen is as yet unknown. The junction departs from the called germline gene at one end, perhaps through a read error.

The sample was lung tumor tissue. This rearrangement joins TRBV4-1 to TRBJ2-4; the match to TRBD2 covers 11 bases. This clonotype was obtained from a human donor with non-small cell lung cancer. The chain's CDR3 is CAGSQLRGGPGLAENIQYF. The CDR3 coding sequence is TGCGCCGGCAGCCAATTGCGGGGTGGGCCGGGACTAGCGGAAAACATTCAGTACTTC.